This is a list of T cell receptor beta chains from one sample in a study. TCRdb reprocessed the RT-PCR reads with MiXCR, giving one entry per CDR3 protein. The sample lists about 680,000 distinct CDR3 sequences; more than 13% were seen once. Sequencing was done on a sample of memory CD4+ T cells from blood. The receptors originated from a female donor in good health, serving as a healthy control. The CDR3 runs from the conserved cysteine through the conserved F or W. The order of the fields is V gene, clone size, J gene, D gene, CDR3 DNA, CDR3 protein. D genes are given only for firm matches. The listing skips clone size in some rows; elsewhere it reads once, few, many or a size class.

TRBV28	.	TRBJ2-3	.	TGTGCCAGCAGTTTCTCAAGGGGGGTCGGGACGTTCGATACGCAGTATTTT	CASSFSRGVGTFDTQYF
TRBV6-5	few	TRBJ1-1	.	TGTGCCAGCAGCTCATCCACAGGCGTCCCTGAAGCTTTCTTT	CASSSSTGVPEAFF
TRBV6-1	many	TRBJ2-7	.	TGTGCCAGCAGTGAACCTATTGGACAGTCTCCATCCTACGAGCAGTACTTC	CASSEPIGQSPSYEQYF
TRBV5-6	few	TRBJ2-1	.	TGTGCCAGCAGGACATTCAATGAGCAGTTCTTC	CASRTFNEQFF
TRBV3-1	few	TRBJ1-3	.	TGTGCCAGCAGCCAATTCGGGGGAAGCTCTGGAAACACCATATATTTT	CASSQFGGSSGNTIYF
TRBV6-5	few	TRBJ1-1	.	TGTGCCAGCAGTTACAACCTACAGCGGGGGAACACTGAAGCTTTCTTT	CASSYNLQRGNTEAFF
TRBV3-1	few	TRBJ2-1	.	TGTGCCAGCAGCCAAGAGGCGGGATACAATGAGCAGTTCTTC	CASSQEAGYNEQFF
TRBV24-1	.	TRBJ1-5	.	TGTGCCACCAGTGATTTCGCTAATCAGCCCCAGCATTTT	CATSDFANQPQHF
TRBV6-1	few	TRBJ1-2	.	TGTGCCAGCAGTCTAGGGAGTGGAGGGGGAGAAGGCTACACCTTC	CASSLGSGGGEGYTF
TRBV20-1	many	TRBJ2-5	TRBD1	TGCAGTGCTAGAGGGACAGGGGGCTTTATGGAGACCCAGTACTTC	CSARGTGGFMETQYF
TRBV20-1	few	TRBJ2-7	TRBD2	TGCAGTGCCCAGGGACTAGCACACGAGCAGTACTTC	CSAQGLAHEQYF
TRBV27	.	TRBJ1-5	.	TGTGCCAGCAGTTTTAGGGATAGCAATCAGCCCCAGCATTTT	CASSFRDSNQPQHF
TRBV5-4	many	TRBJ2-3	.	TGTGCCAGCAGCGGCAATCCGTCGACAGATACGCAGTATTTT	CASSGNPSTDTQYF
TRBV28	.	TRBJ1-4	.	TGTGCCACGCGACGGACAACTAATGAAAAACTGTTTTTT	CATRRTTNEKLFF
TRBV7-3	few	TRBJ2-1	TRBD2	TGTGCCAGCAGCTTAAACCGGGGGCGGGGGGACTCCTACAATGAGCAGTTCTTC	CASSLNRGRGDSYNEQFF
TRBV29-1	few	TRBJ2-5	.	TGCAGCGTTGGAGTCTCAGTGGGGGAGACCCAGTACTTC	CSVGVSVGETQYF
TRBV25-1	.	TRBJ2-5	TRBD2	TGTGCCAGCAGTGAATCCGGGAGGCCCGAAGAGACCCAGTACTTC	CASSESGRPEETQYF
TRBV7-2	.	TRBJ2-1	.	TGTGCCAGCAGCTTACGGATGAGTGATGAGCAGTTCTTC	CASSLRMSDEQFF
TRBV3-1	.	TRBJ1-6	.	TGTGCCAGCAGCCAAGCTGAAGGCGTGAATTCACCCCTCTACTTT	CASSQAEGVNSPLYF
TRBV10-3	many	TRBJ2-7	.	TGTGCCATCAGCGAACCGGGACCGGCGGACGAGCAGTACTTC	CAISEPGPADEQYF
TRBV20-1	many	TRBJ1-1	.	TGCAGTGCCAACCACAGACGGACAAGCGTGAACACTGAAGCTTTCTTT	CSANHRRTSVNTEAFF
TRBV6-6	many	TRBJ1-4	TRBD1	TGTGCCAGCAGTTATCGTCACAGGGGTAATGAAAAACTGTTTTTT	CASSYRHRGNEKLFF
TRBV5-1	many	TRBJ2-1	.	TGCGCCAGCAGCTTGCCCGGGGATGAGCAGTTCTTC	CASSLPGDEQFF
TRBV7-9	.	TRBJ2-2	TRBD1	TGTGCCAGCAGCTCTCAGGGGGCAGCGAACACCGGGGAGCTGTTTTTT	CASSSQGAANTGELFF
TRBV12-3/TRBV12-4	.	TRBJ2-3	.	TGTGCCAGCAGTGGTTTCCCAGATACGCAGTATTTT	CASSGFPDTQYF
TRBV11-2	.	TRBJ2-1	TRBD2	TGTGCCAGCAGCGCCGGTACTAGCGGGAGTATCAATGAGCAGTTCTTC	CASSAGTSGSINEQFF
TRBV6-5	few	TRBJ1-4	TRBD1	TGTGCCAGCAGTTCCAGGACAGGGGGATCAACTAATGAAAAACTGTTTTTT	CASSSRTGGSTNEKLFF
TRBV20-1	many	TRBJ2-1	.	TGCAGTGGAACGGGGATACAATGGGAGCAGTTCTTC	CSGTGIQWEQFF
TRBV30	.	TRBJ1-1	.	TGTGCCTGGAGTTTACCTCAGGAGATTGAAGCTTTCTTT	CAWSLPQEIEAFF
TRBV10-3	many	TRBJ1-2	.	TGTGCCATCAGTGAGTCGCTCGAGACCCCGGGCTACACCTTC	CAISESLETPGYTF
TRBV4-3	many	TRBJ2-1	.	TGCGCCAGCAGCCAAGTCGTGGGCAGGTATGAGCAGTTCTTC	CASSQVVGRYEQFF
TRBV18	.	TRBJ2-2	.	TGTGCCAGCTCTCCAACACGCACCGGGGAGCTGTTTTTT	CASSPTRTGELFF
TRBV6-1	.	TRBJ1-6	.	TGTGCCAGCAGTGAGGTTGGGGGCAATTCACCCCTCCACTTT	CASSEVGGNSPLHF
TRBV7-2	few	TRBJ1-4	.	TGTGCCAGCAGCTTAGCCAGGACAAGCACTAATGAAAAACTGTTTTTT	CASSLARTSTNEKLFF
TRBV7-9	many	TRBJ1-6	.	TGTGCCAGCAGCTCCCGGGACCGGAGATGGAGTTCACCCCTCCACTTT	CASSSRDRRWSSPLHF
TRBV6-6	few	TRBJ2-3	TRBD2	TGTGCCAGCAGTACCAGGACTAGCGGGAGGATTAGTACGCAGTATTTT	CASSTRTSGRISTQYF
TRBV20-1	few	TRBJ1-5	.	TGCAGTGCTAAACACACAGGGAACAATCAGCCCCAGCATTTT	CSAKHTGNNQPQHF
TRBV28	once	TRBJ1-2	TRBD1	TGTGCCAGCACCTTCCCTTACAGGGGGGACTATGGCTACACCTTC	CASTFPYRGDYGYTF
TRBV20-1	few	TRBJ2-1	.	TGCAGTGCTACCGGGATCCGAACCTACAATGAGCAGTTCTTC	CSATGIRTYNEQFF
TRBV6-2/TRBV6-3	.	TRBJ2-1	TRBD1	TGTGCCAGCAGTTACAACAGGGGTAGTCGAAATGAGCAGTTCTTC	CASSYNRGSRNEQFF
TRBV7-8	many	TRBJ2-3	.	TGTGCCAGCAGCTTAGCGTCCGGCCTAGCAGCAGATACGCAGTATTTT	CASSLASGLAADTQYF
TRBV28	few	TRBJ2-7	.	TGTGCCAGCACCACCCAGGGTTACGAGCAGTACTTC	CASTTQGYEQYF
TRBV7-9	few	TRBJ1-2	TRBD1	TGTGCCAGCAGCTCTTCCGGGACAGGGGGCGCAAACTACTATGGCTACACCTTC	CASSSSGTGGANYYGYTF
TRBV19	few	TRBJ2-1	.	TGTGCCAGTATTAGCCGGTGGGACAATGAGCAGTTCTTC	CASISRWDNEQFF
TRBV5-1	.	TRBJ1-1	.	TGCGCCAGCAGCTTGCAGACTCCTCCGAACACTGAAGCTTTCTTT	CASSLQTPPNTEAFF